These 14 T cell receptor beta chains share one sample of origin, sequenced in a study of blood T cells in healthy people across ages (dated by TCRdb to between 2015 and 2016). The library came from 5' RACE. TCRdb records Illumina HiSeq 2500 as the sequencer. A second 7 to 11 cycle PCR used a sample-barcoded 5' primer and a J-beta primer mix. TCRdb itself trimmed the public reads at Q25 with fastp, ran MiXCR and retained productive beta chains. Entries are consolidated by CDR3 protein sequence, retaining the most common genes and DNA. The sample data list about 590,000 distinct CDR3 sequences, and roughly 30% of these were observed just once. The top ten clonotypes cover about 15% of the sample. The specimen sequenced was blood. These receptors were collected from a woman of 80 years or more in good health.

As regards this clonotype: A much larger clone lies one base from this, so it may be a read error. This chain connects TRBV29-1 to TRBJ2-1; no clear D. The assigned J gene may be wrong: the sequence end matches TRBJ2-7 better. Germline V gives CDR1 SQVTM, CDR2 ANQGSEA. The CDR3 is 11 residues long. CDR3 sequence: CSVPDVNEQYF. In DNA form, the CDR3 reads TGCAGCGTCCCAGACGTCAATGAGCAGTACTTC.

CDR3 bases: TGCGCCAGCAGCCAAGTTTACACAGCAGATTTCTACGAGCAGTACTTC. Protein sequence: CASSQVYTADFYEQYF. This chain uses TRBV4-1 with TRBJ2-7; no firm D call. The ends were cut back, 1 base at V and 3 bases at J, with 16 bases in the middle. Germline-derived CDR1 and CDR2 are MGHRA and YSYEKL. The CDR3 runs to 16 residues.

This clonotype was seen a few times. CDR3 sequence (DNA): TGTGCCAGCAGCGGTGTGACGTACTCCTACGAGCAGTACTTC. Its translation: CASSGVTYSYEQYF. The V gene is TRBV6-6, the J gene TRBJ2-7; D call uncertain. Germline assignment: CDR1 MNHNY and CDR2 SVGAGI (reference sequence). The CDR3 runs to 14 residues. The ends were cut back, 6 bases at V and 0 bases at J, with 12 bases in the middle.

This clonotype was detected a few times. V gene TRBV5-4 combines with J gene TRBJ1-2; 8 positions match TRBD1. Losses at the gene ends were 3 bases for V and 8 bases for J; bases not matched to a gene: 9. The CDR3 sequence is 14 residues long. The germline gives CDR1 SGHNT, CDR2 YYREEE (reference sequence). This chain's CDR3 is CASSYDTGGVGYTF. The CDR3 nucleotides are TGTGCCAGCAGCTACGACACAGGGGGAGTCGGCTACACCTTC.

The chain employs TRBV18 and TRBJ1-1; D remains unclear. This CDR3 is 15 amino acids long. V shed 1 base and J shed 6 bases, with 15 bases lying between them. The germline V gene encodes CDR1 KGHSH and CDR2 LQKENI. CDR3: CASSPQRAEGSEAFF. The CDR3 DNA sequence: TGTGCCAGCTCACCACAGCGGGCGGAGGGATCTGAAGCTTTCTTT.

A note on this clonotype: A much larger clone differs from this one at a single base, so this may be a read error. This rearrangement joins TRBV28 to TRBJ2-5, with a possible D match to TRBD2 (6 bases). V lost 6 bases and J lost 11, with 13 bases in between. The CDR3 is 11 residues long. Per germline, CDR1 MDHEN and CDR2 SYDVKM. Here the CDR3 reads CASSPARGQYF. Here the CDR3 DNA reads TGTGCCAGCAGCCCCGCGCGGGGACAGTACTTC.

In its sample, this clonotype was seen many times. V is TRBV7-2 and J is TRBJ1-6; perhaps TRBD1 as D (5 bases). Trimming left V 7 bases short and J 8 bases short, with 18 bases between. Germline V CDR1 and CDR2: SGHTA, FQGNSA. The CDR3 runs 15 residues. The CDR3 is CASTKLLLRDSPLHF. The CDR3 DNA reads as TGTGCCAGCACCAAACTTCTGCTCAGGGATTCACCCCTCCACTTT.

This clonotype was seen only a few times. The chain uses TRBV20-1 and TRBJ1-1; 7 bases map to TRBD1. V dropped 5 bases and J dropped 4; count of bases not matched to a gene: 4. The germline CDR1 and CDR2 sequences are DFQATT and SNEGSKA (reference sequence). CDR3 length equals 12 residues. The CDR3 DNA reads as TGCAGTGCTCCACCAGGGGGCACTGAAGCTTTCTTT. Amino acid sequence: CSAPPGGTEAFF.

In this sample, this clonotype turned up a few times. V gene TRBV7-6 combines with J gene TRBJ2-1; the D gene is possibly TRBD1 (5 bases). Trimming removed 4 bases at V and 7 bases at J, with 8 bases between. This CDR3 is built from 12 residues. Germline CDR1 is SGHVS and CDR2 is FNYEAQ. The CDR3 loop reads CASSSNRNEQFF. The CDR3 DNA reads TGTGCCAGCAGCTCCAACAGGAATGAGCAGTTCTTC.

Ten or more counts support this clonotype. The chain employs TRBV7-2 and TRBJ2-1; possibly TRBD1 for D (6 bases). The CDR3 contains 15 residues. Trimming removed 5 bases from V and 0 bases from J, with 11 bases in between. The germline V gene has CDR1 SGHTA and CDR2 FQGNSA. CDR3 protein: CASSPTGPSYNEQFF. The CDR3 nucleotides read TGTGCCAGCAGCCCAACAGGGCCCTCCTACAATGAGCAGTTCTTC.

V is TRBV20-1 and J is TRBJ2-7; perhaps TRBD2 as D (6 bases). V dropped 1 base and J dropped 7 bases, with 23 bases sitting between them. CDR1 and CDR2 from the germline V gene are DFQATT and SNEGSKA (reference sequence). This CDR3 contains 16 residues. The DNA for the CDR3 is TGCAGTGCTAGAGCCCAACTAGCCCCGAGTTCCGGTGAGCAGTACTTC. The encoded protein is CSARAQLAPSSGEQYF.

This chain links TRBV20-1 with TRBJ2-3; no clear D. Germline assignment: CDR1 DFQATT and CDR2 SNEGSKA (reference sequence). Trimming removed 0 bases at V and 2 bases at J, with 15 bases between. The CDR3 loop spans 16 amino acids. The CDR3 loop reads CSARDPVTRSTDTQYF. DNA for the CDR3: TGCAGTGCTAGAGATCCAGTAACCAGGTCCACAGATACGCAGTATTTT.

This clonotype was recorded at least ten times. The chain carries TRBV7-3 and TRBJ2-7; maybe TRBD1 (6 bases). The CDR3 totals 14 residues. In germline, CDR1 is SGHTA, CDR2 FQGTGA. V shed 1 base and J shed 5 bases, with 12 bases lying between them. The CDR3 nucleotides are TGTGCCAGCAGCTTAATGGGGGCAGGGAACGAGCAGTACTTC. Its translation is CASSLMGAGNEQYF.

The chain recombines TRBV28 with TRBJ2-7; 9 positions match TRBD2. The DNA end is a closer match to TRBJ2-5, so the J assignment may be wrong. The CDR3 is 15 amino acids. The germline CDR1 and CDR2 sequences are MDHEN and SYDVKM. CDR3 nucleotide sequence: TGTGCCAGCAGGCGGGAGGGGGCATCGGTAGAGACCCAGTACTTC. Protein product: CASRREGASVETQYF.